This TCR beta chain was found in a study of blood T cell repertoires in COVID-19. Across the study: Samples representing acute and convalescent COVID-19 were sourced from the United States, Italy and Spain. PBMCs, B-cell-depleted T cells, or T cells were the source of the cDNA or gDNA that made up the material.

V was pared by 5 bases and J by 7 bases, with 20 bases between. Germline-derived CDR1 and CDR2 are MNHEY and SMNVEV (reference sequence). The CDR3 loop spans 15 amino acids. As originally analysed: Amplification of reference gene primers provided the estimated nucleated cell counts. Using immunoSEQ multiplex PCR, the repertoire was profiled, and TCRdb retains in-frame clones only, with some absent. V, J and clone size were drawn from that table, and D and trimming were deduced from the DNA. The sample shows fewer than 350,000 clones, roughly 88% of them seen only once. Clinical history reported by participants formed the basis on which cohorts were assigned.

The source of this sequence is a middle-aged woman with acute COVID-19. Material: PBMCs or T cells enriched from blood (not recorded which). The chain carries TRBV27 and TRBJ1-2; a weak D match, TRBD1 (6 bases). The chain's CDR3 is CASSPRDPGRGGYTF. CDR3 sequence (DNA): TGTGCCAGCAGTCCCAGGGATCCGGGCAGGGGTGGCTACACCTTC.